This T cell receptor (beta chain) was identified in a study of blood T cell repertoires in COVID-19. Study overall: From the United States, Italy and Spain came samples of acute and convalescent COVID-19.

Here immunoSEQ multiplex PCR was the method, and the copy in TCRdb shows in-frame clones only, minus some. The repertoire holds around 380,000 clones, with over 75% as singletons. V was pared by 6 bases and J by 6 bases, with 30 bases between. Germline V lookup: CDR1 MNHNY, CDR2 SVGAGI (reference sequence). This CDR3 has 18 residues. The sequence was obtained from a man younger than 45 who had recovered from COVID-19. The rearrangement uses TRBV6-6 and TRBJ2-7; D possibly corresponds to TRBD1 (6 bases). Sequencing used PBMCs or T cells enriched from blood (not recorded which). The CDR3 region is CASSRNRDYTIRAPEQYF. CDR3 DNA sequence: TGTGCCAGCAGCCGAAACAGGGATTATACAATTCGGGCTCCCGAGCAGTACTTC.